This T cell receptor (beta chain) stems from a study of spatial heterogeneity in lung cancer. TCRdb analysed the 5' RACE reads with MiXCR anew, one entry per CDR3 protein. Seen here are some 600 distinct CDR3 sequences, roughly 60% observed once, and the top ten hold approximately 13%. Notes on this clonotype: Its target is unknown. In a library made to pick up alpha chains, this beta chain is a stray read with a size that means little.

This CDR3 has 13 residues. The V gene lost 4 bases and the J gene lost 6 bases, with 12 bases spanning the gap. Per the germline V gene, CDR1 is SNHLY and CDR2 is FYNNEI. Time point meaning: sample taken at primary tumor resection. Study-level points and caveats: Tumoral mutation counts were tracked by counts of expanded intratumoral alpha and beta TCRs.

The genes are TRBV2 and TRBJ2-5, with D tentatively TRBD1 (5 bases). The origin of this receptor is a male donor with early-stage non-small cell lung cancer. The source material was lung tumor tissue, sampled at surgery. CDR3 sequence (DNA): TGTGCCAGCAGTGCCGATCCAGGGCAGACCCAGTACTTC. Protein product: CASSADPGQTQYF.